The sequence of this T cell receptor (beta chain) was determined in a study of control samples from healthy donors and cancer patients. The J segment lost 5 bases and the V segment lost 6 bases, leaving 9 bases of the junction unmatched. CDR1 is MNHNY and CDR2 is SVGAGI in the germline V gene (reference sequence). The CDR3 is made up of 14 amino acids. Method: immunoSEQ multiplex PCR; TCRdb's copy keeps in-frame clones and lacks some. The sample has approximately 120,000 clones; approximately 84% are singletons. Specimen: blood. This clonotype was sampled from a man aged 18 to 35 in good health. The chain uses TRBV6-6 and TRBJ2-7, with 8 bases aligning to TRBD2. CDR3 loop: CASSLPGGANEQYF. CDR3 bases: TGTGCCAGCAGCCTCCCGGGGGGGGCCAACGAGCAGTACTTC.